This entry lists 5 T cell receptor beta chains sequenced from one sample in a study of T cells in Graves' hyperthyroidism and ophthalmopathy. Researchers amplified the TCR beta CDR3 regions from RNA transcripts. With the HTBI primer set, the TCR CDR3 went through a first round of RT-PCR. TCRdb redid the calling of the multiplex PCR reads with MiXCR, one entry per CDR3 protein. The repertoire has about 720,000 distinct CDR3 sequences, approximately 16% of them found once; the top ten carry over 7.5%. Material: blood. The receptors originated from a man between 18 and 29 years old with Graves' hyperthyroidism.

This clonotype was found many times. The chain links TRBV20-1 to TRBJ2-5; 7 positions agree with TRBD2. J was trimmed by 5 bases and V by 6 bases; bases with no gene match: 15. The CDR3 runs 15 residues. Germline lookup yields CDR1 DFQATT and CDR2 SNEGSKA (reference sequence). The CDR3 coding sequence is TGCAGTGCCGGAGCGGGACTACCCACTTTTGAGACCCAGTACTTC. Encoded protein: CSAGAGLPTFETQYF.

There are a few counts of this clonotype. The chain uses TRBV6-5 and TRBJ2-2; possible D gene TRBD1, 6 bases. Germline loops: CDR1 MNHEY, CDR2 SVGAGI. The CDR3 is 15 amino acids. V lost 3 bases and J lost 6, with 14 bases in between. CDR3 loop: CASSYPDSSPGELFF. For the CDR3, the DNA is TGTGCCAGCAGTTATCCGGACAGTTCGCCCGGGGAGCTGTTTTTT.

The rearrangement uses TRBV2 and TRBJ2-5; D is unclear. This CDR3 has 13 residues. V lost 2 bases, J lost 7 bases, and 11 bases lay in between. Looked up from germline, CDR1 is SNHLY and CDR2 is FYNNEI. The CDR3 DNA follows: TGTGCCAGCAGTGAAAAGGGATTCGGGACCCAGTACTTC. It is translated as CASSEKGFGTQYF.

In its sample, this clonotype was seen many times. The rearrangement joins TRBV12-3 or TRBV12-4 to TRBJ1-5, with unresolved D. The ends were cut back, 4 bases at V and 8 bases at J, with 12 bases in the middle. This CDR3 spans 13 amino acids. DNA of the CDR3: TGTGCCAGCAGTTCCCAGCACAAGGAGCCCCAGCATTTT. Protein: CASSSQHKEPQHF.

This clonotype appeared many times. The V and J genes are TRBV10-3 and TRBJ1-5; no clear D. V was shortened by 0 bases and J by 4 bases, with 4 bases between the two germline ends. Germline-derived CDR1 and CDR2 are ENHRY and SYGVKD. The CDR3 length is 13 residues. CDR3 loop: CAISESGNQPQHF. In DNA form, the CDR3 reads TGTGCCATCAGTGAGTCGGGGAATCAGCCCCAGCATTTT.